This T cell receptor beta chain is from a study of CD8+ T cells in alopecia areata. Across the whole study: Treated patients were dosed with oral tofacitinib, taking 5 to 10 mg twice daily.

A remark on this clone: The antigen remains unidentified.

Patients with alopecia areata provided lesional scalp punch biopsies as well as peripheral blood. Using a FACSAria, the CD4+ and CD8+ T cells were sorted from the PBMCs. Study-wide results and caveats: Among the cells sequenced in scalp samples are also the resident alphabeta T cells of normal skin.

RNA extraction was followed by reverse transcription into cDNA, which acted as the sequencing template. Measured with immunoSEQ multiplex PCR; TCRdb has only the in-frame clones, and not every one. Of about 200,000 clones in the sample, approximately 52% are singletons; the top ten hold approximately 0.45%. Trimming removed 3 bases from V and 0 bases from J; junction bases left unmatched: 5. This CDR3 is built from 15 residues. Looked up from germline, CDR1 is GTSNPN and CDR2 is SVGIG (reference sequence). This TCR was sampled from a human donor with alopecia areata. The gene calls are TRBV30 and TRBJ1-2; 9 nucleotides match TRBD1. Sequences were derived from CD4+ T cells sorted from blood, sampled at week 0. CDR3 residues: CAWRPRDRANYGYTF. The CDR3 nucleotides are TGTGCCTGGAGACCCCGGGACAGGGCTAACTATGGCTACACCTTC.